This entry concerns a single TCR beta chain. These data belong to a study of cytomegalovirus exposure and HLA in healthy donors. The PCR employed 60 Vbeta primers together with 13 Jbeta primers. Sequencing used immunoSEQ multiplex PCR; TCRdb keeps in-frame clones, though not all of them. Counted here are roughly 180,000 clones, roughly 75% occurring once; the ten biggest clones make up about 2.3%. Germline CDR1 is SGDLS and CDR2 is YYNGEE. CDR3 length: 17 amino acids. V shed 3 bases, J shed 0 bases, and the junction held 6 bases outside the gene matches. Input material: PBMCs. The receptor's source is a female donor in good health and CMV-seronegative. The chain combines TRBV9 with TRBJ2-3; 11 bases map to TRBD2. The CDR3 nucleotides read TGTGCCAGCAGCGCCCTGACTAGCGGGGCCAGCACAGATACGCAGTATTTT. Translation gives CASSALTSGASTDTQYF.